Below, one TCR beta chain is given with its context. Its antigen remains unidentified. These data originate in a study of OX40 agonist ivuxolimab in advanced cancers. Turning to the study itself: All patients had ivuxolimab intravenously every 2 weeks at 0.01 to 10 mg/kg. Cohort: approximately 79% men, mean age approximately 60, aged about 20 to 80. Study results and limitations: Clonal expansion from baseline to week 6 occurred in both CD4+ and CD8+ T cells. Some nonresponders also had low normalized T-cell clonal expansion.

The trim removed 6 bases at V and 12 bases at J, leaving 5 bases unmatched. CDR1 is SGHAT, CDR2 FQNNGV, per germline. The CDR3 spans 11 residues. TCRdb's table, derived via immunoSEQ multiplex PCR, lists solely in-frame clones and lacks some. The repertoire holds over 65,000 clones, roughly four fifths seen once, with roughly 0.41% in the top ten. The rearrangement joins TRBV11-2 to TRBJ1-1; TRBD1 agrees at 9 bases. This specimen was CD4+ or CD8+ T cells sorted from blood, taken in a trial of the OX40 agonist ivuxolimab. The TCR was taken from an adult with an advanced solid tumor such as melanoma, head and neck, liver or kidney cancer. This chain's CDR3 is CASSRQGVPFF. The CDR3 coding sequence is TGTGCCAGCAGTAGACAGGGGGTGCCTTTCTTT.